This T cell receptor (beta chain) was sequenced in a study of T cell responses to AZD1222 COVID-19 vaccine. Turning to this clone: Its antigen remains unidentified.

General study findings and limits: CD4 TCRs associated with vaccination spanned spike, dominating at 160-218 and 743-854. The peak T cell response came first, and repertoires were sampled only after it. Baseline seropositives among AZD1222 recipients totaled only five or six.

Sequencing used immunoSEQ multiplex PCR; TCRdb keeps in-frame clones, though not all of them. The sample shows fewer than 250,000 clones, more than 85% of them seen only once. Sequencing was performed on peripheral blood, taken on day 0 of MenACWY control vaccination. This receptor was obtained from an adult in good health.

DNA of the CDR3: TGTGCCAGCAGCCCCAAGGTAGATTCACCCCTCCACTTT. Its protein product is CASSPKVDSPLHF. J is TRBJ1-6 and V is TRBV7-9; the D is unclear. V shed 5 bases and J shed 8 bases, with 10 bases lying between them. The CDR3 spans 13 residues. Per the germline V gene, CDR1 is SEHNR and CDR2 is FQNEAQ (reference sequence).